This TCR beta chain was found in a study of blood T cell repertoires in COVID-19. Study in general: Acute-phase and convalescent COVID-19 samples originated in the United States, Italy and Spain.

After removal of 9 bases from V and 4 bases from J, the junction contained 7 bases not matched to a gene. In germline, CDR1 is LNHDA, CDR2 SQIVND (reference sequence). The length of the CDR3 is 14 residues. Study processing details: Reference gene primer amplification gave nucleated cell count estimates. Some clones are missing from TCRdb's copy, which holds only in-frame ones; the method was immunoSEQ multiplex PCR. V and J calls and clone size are given by that table; D and trimming were obtained from the DNA. The sample has about 310,000 clones, around 87% seen once. The sequenced sample was peripheral blood. This receptor was obtained from a woman between 45 and 60 years old who had recovered from COVID-19. The V and J genes are TRBV19 and TRBJ2-1; TRBD1 aligns across 9 bases. CDR3: CASRGQGSYNEQFF. The CDR3 DNA follows: TGTGCCAGCAGGGGACAGGGTAGTTACAATGAGCAGTTCTTC.